Each of the 20 T cell receptor beta chains below was sequenced from the same sample in a study of CD8 T cells in Susac syndrome. After extraction with the RNeasy kit, roughly 0.45 to 1 ug of the RNA was reverse transcribed using random hexamers. Via MiXCR, TCRdb re-called the immunoSEQ multiplex PCR reads, giving one row per CDR3 protein. The sample contains roughly 220,000 distinct CDR3 sequences, over 90% of which appear only once. Sequencing used CD4+ T cells from PBMCs. The receptor source for this set is a human donor with Susac syndrome.

The chain uses TRBV3-1 and TRBJ2-7; D remains ambiguous. The CDR3 consists of 14 residues. V lost 6 bases and J lost 2, with 14 bases in between. Germline V CDR1 and CDR2: LGHDT, YNNKEL (reference sequence). The CDR3 region has the DNA TGTGCCAGCAGTCCCCGCGACGTTACCTACGAGCAGTACTTC. Its protein product is CASSPRDVTYEQYF.

The V and J genes are TRBV12-3 or TRBV12-4 and TRBJ1-1; the match to TRBD1 covers 11 bases. The CDR3 has 14 residues. Unmatched junction bases numbered 8, after V lost 6 bases and J lost 8 bases. CDR3 protein: CASSRTGGAWEAFF. In DNA form, the CDR3 reads TGTGCCAGCAGCCGGACAGGGGGCGCCTGGGAAGCTTTCTTT.

The rearrangement joins TRBV28 to TRBJ2-7, with a weak D call TRBD1 (6 bases). V was pared by 3 bases and J by 5 bases, with 20 bases between. The CDR3 contains 16 residues. CDR1 is MDHEN, CDR2 SYDVKM, per germline. CDR3 loop: CASSLVQGQGRNEQYF. The CDR3, as DNA: TGTGCCAGCAGTTTGGTGCAGGGGCAGGGCAGGAACGAGCAGTACTTC.

The chain employs TRBV30 and TRBJ1-4; a weak D match, TRBD1 (5 bases). The CDR3 covers 12 residues. V was pared by 4 bases and J by 5 bases, with 8 bases between. Germline V gene data show CDR1 as GTSNPN and CDR2 as SVGIG (reference sequence). The CDR3 is CAWNGGNEKLFF. CDR3 bases: TGTGCCTGGAATGGGGGAAATGAAAAACTGTTTTTT.

The rearrangement links TRBV11-1 to TRBJ1-4; no firm D call. V was pared by 5 bases and J by 8 bases, with 9 bases between. This CDR3 region has 12 residues. Germline V gene lookup returns CDR1 SGHAT and CDR2 FQDESV (reference sequence). As DNA, the CDR3 is TGTGCCAGCAGCCAACCACGGGAAAAACTGTTTTTT. Amino acids: CASSQPREKLFF. The full variable domain, rest sourced from reference TRBV11-1 and TRBJ1-4, is EAEVAQSPRYKITEKSQAVAFWCDPISGHATLYWYRQILGQGPELLVQFQDESVVDDSQLPKDRFSAERLKGVDSTLKIQPAELGDSAMYLCASSQPREKLFFGSGTQLSVL.

In nucleotides, the CDR3 is TGTGCCACCAAACAGGGGAGGAAGAATGGCTACACCTTC. It translates to CATKQGRKNGYTF. This sequence joins TRBV6-5 and TRBJ1-2; 7 nucleotides agree with TRBD1. CDR3 length equals 13 residues. The junction had 11 bases not matched to a gene; V was cut back by 10 bases and J by 6 bases. CDR1 MNHEY and CDR2 SVGAGI come from the germline V gene.

The V gene is TRBV27, the J gene TRBJ2-1; tentative D call: TRBD2 (5 bases). V lost 3 bases, J lost 5 bases, and 11 bases lay in between. The CDR3 has 14 residues. Germline values: CDR1 MNHEY, CDR2 SMNVEV (reference sequence). The CDR3 nucleotides read TGTGCCAGCAGTTTTGAGAGGGCTGACAATGAGCAGTTCTTC. Encoded protein: CASSFERADNEQFF.

This sequence joins TRBV5-1 and TRBJ1-2; D may be TRBD1 (5 bases). This CDR3 spans 14 amino acids. V shed 0 bases and J shed 4 bases, with 10 bases lying between them. The germline V gene has CDR1 SGHRS and CDR2 YFSETQ. CDR3 sequence reads: CASSLAQGGYGYTF. Written as DNA, the CDR3 is TGCGCCAGCAGCTTGGCTCAGGGCGGCTATGGCTACACCTTC. The variable domain in full, with the rest retrieved from reference TRBV5-1 and TRBJ1-2, is KAGVTQTPRYLIKTRGQQVTLSCSPISGHRSVSWYQQTPGQGLQFLFEYFSETQRNKGNFPGRFSGRQFSNSRSEMNVSTLELGDSALYLCASSLAQGGYGYTFGSGTRLTVV.

The V gene is TRBV4-3, the J gene TRBJ2-6; D not certain. Trimming left V 0 bases short and J 0 bases short, with 6 bases between. Germline CDR1 and CDR2: LGHNA and YSLEER. The CDR3 is made up of 16 amino acids. The DNA of the CDR3 is TGCGCCAGCAGCCAAGATCGCCACTCTGGGGCCAACGTCCTGACTTTC. Translation gives CASSQDRHSGANVLTF.

The gene calls are TRBV18 and TRBJ2-1; D is unclear. The CDR3 runs 16 residues. V shed 5 bases and J shed 1 base, with 15 bases lying between them. Per the germline V gene, CDR1 is KGHSH and CDR2 is LQKENI. Here the CDR3 DNA reads TGTGCCAGCTCAATTCACCCGAGGCTGTCCTACAATGAGCAGTTCTTC. Translating it yields CASSIHPRLSYNEQFF.

The chain joins TRBV29-1 to TRBJ1-4; the D gene is possibly TRBD1 (6 bases). The CDR3 has 13 residues. V lost 0 bases and J lost 6, with 8 bases in between. Germline CDR1 reads SQVTM; CDR2 reads ANQGSEA. CDR3 residues: CSVEDRGYEKLFF. CDR3 nucleotide sequence: TGCAGCGTTGAAGACAGGGGTTATGAAAAACTGTTTTTT. Using reference TRBV29-1 and TRBJ1-4 for the parts outside the CDR3, the full variable domain is SAVISQKPSRDICQRGTSLTIQCQVDSQVTMMFWYRQQPGQSLTLIATANQGSEATYESGFVIDKFPISRPNLTFSTLTVSNMSPEDSSIYLCSVEDRGYEKLFFGSGTQLSVL.

This clonotype has only one observation. The gene calls are TRBV7-3 and TRBJ1-6; the D is unclear. The germline V and J ends were trimmed by 5 bases and 10 bases, with 12 bases remaining between them. The CDR3 contains 13 residues. CDR1 and CDR2 from the germline V gene are SGHTA and FQGTGA. The CDR3 nucleotides are TGTGCCAGCAGCCCCACCCCCTTCTCACCCCTCCACTTT. Amino acids: CASSPTPFSPLHF.

V is TRBV28 and J is TRBJ1-5; D remains ambiguous. Germline CDR1 is MDHEN and CDR2 is SYDVKM. Between the trimmed V and J ends, which lost 7 bases and 1 base, there was a span of 11 bases. The CDR3 has 14 residues. CDR3 DNA: TGTGCCAGCACTGGCGACGGGAGCAATCAGCCCCAGCATTTT. Its translation is CASTGDGSNQPQHF.

The gene calls are TRBV30 and TRBJ1-5; D is possibly TRBD1 (5 bases). The V and J ends lost 3 bases and 6 bases respectively, with 12 bases between them. The CDR3 runs 13 residues. The germline V gene encodes CDR1 GTSNPN and CDR2 SVGIG (reference sequence). Written as DNA, the CDR3 is TGTGCCTGGAGCCCCCAGGGCCGTCAGCCCCAGCATTTT. It specifies CAWSPQGRQPQHF. The full variable domain, rest sourced from reference TRBV30 and TRBJ1-5, is SQTIHQWPATLVQPVGSPLSLECTVEGTSNPNLYWYRQAAGRGLQLLFYSVGIGQISSEVPQNLSASRPQDRQFILSSKKLLLSDSGFYLCAWSPQGRQPQHFGDGTRLSIL.

The chain employs TRBV6-1 and TRBJ1-1; TRBD1 aligns across 7 bases. Trimming at V came to 0 bases and at J to 6 bases, leaving 4 bases not matched to a gene. Germline loops: CDR1 MNHNS, CDR2 SASEGT. The CDR3 runs 14 residues. The CDR3 DNA reads as TGTGCCAGCAGTGAAGCCTACAGGGGACCTGAAGCTTTCTTT. Protein product: CASSEAYRGPEAFF.

CDR3 region: CASSGGGASSEQFF. The CDR3 nucleotides are TGTGCCAGCAGTGGAGGGGGGGCGTCAAGTGAGCAGTTCTTC. The genes are TRBV28 and TRBJ2-1, with a possible D match to TRBD2 (7 bases). Trimming took off 5 bases at V and 9 bases at J, with 17 bases between the two ends. This CDR3 comprises 14 residues. Germline V gene data show CDR1 as MDHEN and CDR2 as SYDVKM.

The rearrangement uses TRBV6-5 and TRBJ1-1, with D possibly TRBD1 on 6 matching bases. Germline assignment: CDR1 MNHEY and CDR2 SVGAGI. The length of the CDR3 is 18 residues. V was shortened by 2 bases and J by 4 bases, with 23 bases between the two germline ends. CDR3 region: CASSYLTAGGASPTEAFF. CDR3 sequence (DNA): TGTGCCAGCAGTTACCTCACGGCGGGGGGCGCAAGTCCCACTGAAGCTTTCTTT.

The J gene is TRBJ1-5, the V gene TRBV20-1, with D maybe TRBD1 (5 bases). Trimming took 4 bases from V and 4 from J, leaving 11 bases between them. This CDR3 is 13 amino acids long. Germline CDR1 and CDR2: DFQATT and SNEGSKA (reference sequence). CDR3 amino acids: CSATGDGNQPQHF. DNA for the CDR3: TGCAGTGCTACTGGGGACGGGAATCAGCCCCAGCATTTT.

DNA of the CDR3: TGTGCCTGGAGTGTAGGGGGGTACAATGAGCAGTTCTTC. Translating gives CAWSVGGYNEQFF. The chain is built from TRBV30 and TRBJ2-1, with D perhaps assigned TRBD1 or TRBD2 (6 bases each). Germline lookup yields CDR1 GTSNPN and CDR2 SVGIG (reference sequence). The CDR3 extends over 13 amino acids. V lost 0 bases to trimming and J lost 4 bases, with 7 bases between them.

This chain connects TRBV5-1 to TRBJ1-1; possibly TRBD1 for D (6 bases). CDR1 is SGHRS, CDR2 YFSETQ, per germline. Deletions cut 4 bases from V and 6 bases from J, with 19 bases between. The CDR3 runs 15 residues. Written as DNA, the CDR3 is TGCGCCAGCAGCCCTAGGAACAGGGTGAGCGCTGAAGCTTTCTTT. It encodes CASSPRNRVSAEAFF.